This T cell receptor beta chain was retrieved from a study of blood T cell repertoires in COVID-19. Looking at the study overall: The United States, Italy and Spain supplied acute and convalescent COVID-19 samples.

Clones were sequenced by immunoSEQ multiplex PCR, and TCRdb holds only the in-frame ones, with some missing. The sample carries approximately 350,000 clones, over 80% recorded once. The ends were cut back, 6 bases at V and 14 bases at J, with 23 bases in the middle. The CDR3 sequence is 15 residues long. The germline V gene encodes CDR1 MNHEY and CDR2 SVGAGI. The sequenced sample was peripheral blood. The V call is TRBV6-5, the J call TRBJ1-6; D unresolved. The TCR originated in a woman aged 50 to 60 with COVID-19, enrolled during active disease. CDR3: CASSRFREHPQSLHF. Here the CDR3 DNA reads TGTGCCAGCAGCCGCTTTCGAGAGCATCCTCAATCCCTCCACTTT.